This entry concerns a single TCR beta chain. Its antigen is unidentified. Trimming cost V 0 bases and J 3 bases, with 12 bases left between them. The CDR3 is 15 residues long. Germline assignment: CDR1 LGHNA and CDR2 YSLEER. This sample stems from a study of cytomegalovirus exposure and HLA in healthy donors. Study overall: There were around 100 million unique TCR beta sequences, drawn from 150 million to 200 million T cells, in an earlier analysis.

Study-wide results and limits: A later analysis showed TCR association rates differing by HLA locus, peaking at DRB1 and lowest at HLA-C. In an earlier analysis, productive rearrangement rates for most beta V segments clustered near 87% or 30%. The study labeled 164 TCR beta chains cytomegalovirus-associated.

The PCR employed 60 Vbeta primers together with 13 Jbeta primers. Here immunoSEQ multiplex PCR was the method, and the copy in TCRdb shows in-frame clones only, minus some. The table includes approximately 150,000 clones, 68% detected once. The sample comprised PBMCs. The chain joins TRBV4-3 to TRBJ2-7; D perhaps matches TRBD1 (6 bases). The receptor comes from a woman in her thirties or forties in good health and CMV-seropositive. This chain's CDR3 is CASSQDRTVFYEQYF. In DNA form, the CDR3 reads TGCGCCAGCAGCCAAGACCGGACAGTATTCTACGAGCAGTACTTC.